Here is one T cell receptor (beta chain) with its context. The data are from a study of blood T cell repertoires in COVID-19. About the research overall: Italy, Spain and the United States were the sources of the convalescent and acute COVID-19 samples. PBMCs, B-cell-depleted T cells, or T cells were the source of the cDNA or gDNA that made up the material.

Authors' analysis steps: Reference gene primer amplification yielded estimated nucleated cell counts. Profiled with immunoSEQ multiplex PCR; TCRdb holds only in-frame clones, not every one. For V, J and clone size, that table is used; D and trimming come from the DNA. The repertoire holds 290,000 or so clones, with around 85% as singletons. In germline, CDR1 is MDHEN, CDR2 SYDVKM. The CDR3 extends over 13 amino acids. The V gene lost 7 bases and the J gene lost 5 bases, with 14 bases spanning the gap. The V and J genes are TRBV28 and TRBJ1-1, with TRBD1 as a possible D gene (6 bases). Material for sequencing was peripheral blood. The TCR comes from a man in his fifties with active or convalescent COVID-19. CDR3 nucleotide sequence: TGTGCCAGCATAGGCAGGGGAGGGACTGAAGCTTTCTTT. This gives the protein CASIGRGGTEAFF. Combining the CDR3 with reference TRBV28 and TRBJ1-1 gives the whole variable domain DVKVTQSSRYLVKRTGEKVFLECVQDMDHENMFWYRQDPGLGLRLIYFSYDVKMKEKGDIPEGYSVSREKKERFSLILESASTNQTSMYLCASIGRGGTEAFFGQGTRLTVV.